These 7 T cell receptor beta chains originate from one sample sequenced in a study of control samples from healthy donors and cancer patients. Clones were read by immunoSEQ multiplex PCR, and TCRdb kept only the in-frame ones, dropping some. The table lists more than 150,000 clones, over 90% of them singletons. The sequencing sample was made of blood. The source of these receptors is a man between 50 and 59 years old in good health.

V gene TRBV28 combines with J gene TRBJ1-1; D not resolved. Trimming took 6 bases from V and 0 from J, leaving 11 bases between them. The CDR3 consists of 14 residues. Germline V gene data show CDR1 as MDHEN and CDR2 as SYDVKM. The CDR3 coding sequence is TGTGCCAGCAGCCCTTCCCGTATGAACACTGAAGCTTTCTTT. Translation: CASSPSRMNTEAFF. The full variable domain, completed using reference TRBV28 and TRBJ1-1, is DVKVTQSSRYLVKRTGEKVFLECVQDMDHENMFWYRQDPGLGLRLIYFSYDVKMKEKGDIPEGYSVSREKKERFSLILESASTNQTSMYLCASSPSRMNTEAFFGQGTRLTVV.

The V and J genes are TRBV30 and TRBJ1-6; 7 bases map to TRBD1. Per germline, CDR1 GTSNPN and CDR2 SVGIG (reference sequence). V lost 3 bases and J lost 10; bases outside the gene matches: 9. This CDR3 region has 14 residues. The CDR3: CAWRERQGRSPLHF. DNA of the CDR3: TGTGCCTGGAGGGAAAGACAGGGAAGATCACCCCTCCACTTT.

This clone was found once. The rearrangement joins TRBV9 to TRBJ1-6; D is unresolved. The ends were cut back, 0 bases at V and 9 bases at J, with 13 bases in the middle. The CDR3 loop spans 15 amino acids. The germline gives CDR1 SGDLS, CDR2 YYNGEE. CDR3 coding DNA: TGTGCCAGCAGCGTAGGTGAGGGTCAGACTTCACCCCTCCACTTT. It codes for CASSVGEGQTSPLHF.

Only one count was recorded for this clone. The chain is built from TRBV4-1 and TRBJ2-1; 7 bases align to TRBD2. The CDR3 contains 16 residues. Germline lookup yields CDR1 MGHRA and CDR2 YSYEKL. V was clipped by 0 bases and J by 2 bases; unmatched bases: 4. CDR3 amino acids: CASSQDSSGTYNEQFF. CDR3 DNA: TGCGCCAGCAGCCAAGATTCTAGCGGTACCTACAATGAGCAGTTCTTC.

As concerns this clone: The sample contains more than one DNA sequence encoding this CDR3. J is TRBJ2-6 and V is TRBV5-1, with TRBD1 as a possible D gene (6 bases). CDR3 length: 15 residues. With 0 bases removed from V and 2 bases from J, the gap between germline ends came to 6 bases. Looked up from germline, CDR1 is SGHRS and CDR2 is YFSETQ. The CDR3 sequence: CASSLAGAGANVLTF. CDR3 sequence (DNA): TGCGCCAGCAGCTTGGCAGGGGCTGGGGCCAACGTCCTGACTTTC.

The chain joins TRBV28 to TRBJ1-4; D not resolved. Trimming removed 2 bases from V and 5 bases from J, with 9 bases in between. This CDR3 contains 14 residues. Germline V gives CDR1 MDHEN, CDR2 SYDVKM. The CDR3 reads CASSLIEENEKLFF. The CDR3 DNA reads as TGTGCCAGCAGTTTAATCGAGGAAAATGAAAAACTGTTTTTT.

This sequence joins TRBV5-1 and TRBJ2-2; 10 nucleotides align to TRBD2. Germline assignment: CDR1 SGHRS and CDR2 YFSETQ. The V segment lost 1 base and the J segment 4 bases; nucleotides outside the gene matches: 4. The CDR3 sequence is 16 residues long. CDR3 amino acids: CASSLKVAGGTGELFF. As DNA, the CDR3 is TGCGCCAGCAGCTTGAAGGTAGCGGGGGGCACCGGGGAGCTGTTTTTT.